A single sample gave rise to the 32 T cell receptor beta chains below, sequenced in a study of siplizumab effects on memory and regulatory T cells. The data were produced by immunoSEQ multiplex PCR, yet TCRdb's version contains in-frame clones alone and is incomplete. Of about 91,000 clones listed, about 96% are singletons. What was sequenced was naive CD4+ T cells sorted from blood. Receptors were obtained from a human donor in good health.

The chain employs TRBV6-5 and TRBJ2-5; 7 bases align to TRBD2. The CDR3 contains 13 residues. Germline trimming cut 7 bases from V and 0 bases from J; bases unmatched to any gene: 2. CDR1 is MNHEY and CDR2 is SVGAGI in the germline V gene. CDR3 bases: TGTGCCAGCAAGGGGACTAACCAAGAGACCCAGTACTTC. Protein product: CASKGTNQETQYF.

Of note for this clone: A read error may account for a junction end that differs from germline. The chain couples TRBV6-1 to TRBJ2-7, with D possibly TRBD1 on 6 matching bases. Germline loops: CDR1 MNHNS, CDR2 SASEGT. This CDR3 has 14 residues. CDR3 residues: CASSEEWGPYEQYF. The DNA of the CDR3 is TGTGCCAGCAGCGAAGAGTGGGGGCCCTACGAGCAGTACTTC.

The chain employs TRBV5-6 and TRBJ1-2; tentative D call: TRBD1 (6 bases). Germline V gene lookup returns CDR1 SGHDT and CDR2 YYEEEE. Trimming pared 5 bases from V and 7 bases from J, leaving 12 bases between. The CDR3 contains 12 residues. CDR3 sequence reads: CASRGGGIGYTF. The CDR3 bases are TGTGCCAGCAGAGGGGGAGGGATTGGCTACACCTTC.

The chain has TRBV4-2 and TRBJ2-7, with 7 bases aligning to TRBD1. The CDR3 sequence is 14 residues long. From germline, CDR1 is LGHNA and CDR2 YNFKEQ. Germline trimming cut 0 bases from V and 2 bases from J; bases unmatched to any gene: 1. DNA of the CDR3: TGTGCCAGCAGCCAAGACGGACAGGCCTACGAGCAGTACTTC. Protein: CASSQDGQAYEQYF.

The rearrangement links TRBV7-2 to TRBJ2-7; D unclear. Between the trimmed V and J ends, which lost 1 base and 5 bases, there was a span of 15 bases. This CDR3 spans 15 amino acids. The germline V gene has CDR1 SGHTA and CDR2 FQGNSA. The CDR3 sequence is CASSLGWVRGDEQYF. The CDR3 DNA reads TGTGCCAGCAGCTTAGGCTGGGTTAGAGGAGACGAGCAGTACTTC.

The V gene is TRBV12-5, the J gene TRBJ2-3, with a possible D match to TRBD2 (6 bases). Per germline, CDR1 LGHNT and CDR2 FRNRAP. Trimming left V 0 bases short and J 2 bases short, with 9 bases between. The CDR3 is made up of 15 amino acids. CDR3 in amino acids: CASGLVLANTDTQYF. CDR3 nucleotides: TGTGCTAGTGGTTTGGTACTAGCTAACACAGATACGCAGTATTTT.

The J gene is TRBJ2-3, the V gene TRBV13, with D perhaps matching TRBD2 (5 bases). CDR1 and CDR2 from the germline V gene are PRHDT and FYEKMQ (reference sequence). V lost 3 bases and J lost 0, with 16 bases in between. This CDR3 is built from 17 residues. CDR3 region: CASSFNPSLSSTDTQYF. As DNA, the CDR3 is TGTGCCAGCAGCTTCAATCCTAGCCTTTCTAGCACAGATACGCAGTATTTT.

V usage is TRBV6-6 and J usage is TRBJ2-7; no definite D call. The CDR3 has 12 residues. From germline, CDR1 is MNHNY and CDR2 SVGAGI (reference sequence). V gave up 6 bases and J gave up 2 bases, with 8 bases separating them. The CDR3 region has the DNA TGTGCCAGCAGAGACACAACCTACGAGCAGTACTTC. Amino acids: CASRDTTYEQYF.

The chain combines TRBV5-1 with TRBJ2-5, with a tentative D call TRBD2 (7 bases). V gave up 3 bases and J gave up 0 bases, with 24 bases separating them. Germline assignment: CDR1 SGHRS and CDR2 YFSETQ. The CDR3 consists of 19 residues. CDR3 sequence reads: CASSSGGSFRVQYQETQYF. The CDR3 DNA reads TGCGCCAGCAGCTCGGGGGGCAGCTTTCGCGTGCAATACCAAGAGACCCAGTACTTC. Based on the CDR3 plus reference TRBV5-1 and TRBJ2-5, the full variable domain is KAGVTQTPRYLIKTRGQQVTLSCSPISGHRSVSWYQQTPGQGLQFLFEYFSETQRNKGNFPGRFSGRQFSNSRSEMNVSTLELGDSALYLCASSSGGSFRVQYQETQYFGPGTRLLVL.

The CDR3 here is CASSDIGRDTQYF. The CDR3 DNA reads as TGCGCCAGCAGTGATATCGGGCGGGATACGCAGTATTTT. The chain employs TRBV10-1 and TRBJ2-3; no definite D call. Germline CDR1 reads WNHNN; CDR2 reads SYGVQD (reference sequence). V shed 3 bases and J shed 6 bases, with 10 bases lying between them. The CDR3 consists of 13 residues.

This clone showed up just a few times. The chain couples TRBV2 to TRBJ2-7; tentatively, D is TRBD2 (5 bases). This CDR3 contains 12 residues. Trimming removed 5 bases from V and 4 bases from J, with 9 bases in between. Germline CDR1 is SNHLY and CDR2 is FYNNEI. For the CDR3, the DNA is TGTGCCAGCAGTCCTCGGGGATACGAGCAGTACTTC. Translating gives CASSPRGYEQYF.

The chain recombines TRBV5-1 with TRBJ2-5; no firm D call. CDR3 length equals 11 residues. The ends were cut back, 5 bases at V and 1 base at J, with 3 bases in the middle. Germline assignment: CDR1 SGHRS and CDR2 YFSETQ. DNA of the CDR3: TGCGCCAGCAGATCCCAAGAGACCCAGTACTTC. Protein sequence: CASRSQETQYF.

The genes are TRBV5-1 and TRBJ2-1, with 7 positions matching TRBD2. The CDR3 is 15 amino acids. V lost 4 bases, J lost 9 bases, and 13 bases stayed unmatched. Germline CDR1 is SGHRS and CDR2 is YFSETQ. DNA for the CDR3: TGCGCCAGCAGCAAGGGACTAACGAGGGGATTTGAGCAGTTCTTC. The encoded protein is CASSKGLTRGFEQFF.

CDR3 DNA sequence: TGTGCCAGTAGTATAGCCCGGGGACAGGGAGATGAGCAGTTCTTC. The encoded protein is CASSIARGQGDEQFF. V and J are TRBV19 and TRBJ2-1; 9 nucleotides align to TRBD1. V was clipped by 1 base and J by 8 bases; unmatched bases: 6. Germline lookup yields CDR1 LNHDA and CDR2 SQIVND (reference sequence). This CDR3 has 15 amino acids.

The CDR3, as DNA: TGTGCCAGCACGCCAGACAGGGAATACTATGGCTACACCTTC. This translates into CASTPDREYYGYTF. The chain couples TRBV2 to TRBJ1-2; 7 bases are shared with TRBD1. Germline V gene sequence: CDR1 SNHLY, CDR2 FYNNEI. The J segment lost 3 bases and the V segment lost 7 bases, leaving 8 bases of the junction unmatched. This CDR3 comprises 14 residues.

The chain has TRBV5-1 and TRBJ2-5, with D perhaps matching TRBD2 (5 bases). CDR1 is SGHRS, CDR2 YFSETQ, per germline. The CDR3 runs to 13 residues. The V and J ends lost 5 bases and 1 base respectively, with 9 bases between them. The CDR3 DNA follows: TGCGCCAGCAGTCCCGGGGTCCAAGAGACCCAGTACTTC. Its protein product is CASSPGVQETQYF.

This chain connects TRBV15 to TRBJ2-3, with 12 bases lining up with TRBD2. V trimming: 0 bases; J trimming: 14 bases; junction bases outside the gene matches: 6. This CDR3 is built from 14 residues. Germline CDR1 LNHNV, CDR2 YYDKDF (reference sequence). CDR3 amino acids: CATSRDLAGGPRYF. The DNA for the CDR3 is TGTGCCACCAGCAGAGACCTAGCGGGGGGGCCACGGTATTTT.

The chain has TRBV6-5 and TRBJ1-1; TRBD1 aligns across 7 bases. V shed 1 base and J 10 bases; nucleotides not matched to a gene: 12. CDR3 size: 15 residues. The germline V gene has CDR1 MNHEY and CDR2 SVGAGI. The CDR3 nucleotides are TGTGCCAGCAGTTACTACACGGACAGGACTAAGGGAGCTTTCTTT. Amino acids: CASSYYTDRTKGAFF.

The gene calls are TRBV4-3 and TRBJ1-4; D not certain. The germline CDR1 and CDR2 sequences are LGHNA and YSLEER. Trimming removed 0 bases at V and 5 bases at J, with 13 bases between. The CDR3 sequence is 16 residues long. The CDR3 sequence: CASSQDIRVRNEKLFF. CDR3 in DNA: TGCGCCAGCAGCCAAGATATAAGGGTCCGAAATGAAAAACTGTTTTTT.

The chain has TRBV14 and TRBJ2-7, with TRBD1 matching over 7 bases. Germline V gene sequence: CDR1 SGHDN, CDR2 FVKESK. V lost 4 bases, J lost 4 bases, and 4 bases stayed unmatched. The CDR3 extends over 13 amino acids. This chain's CDR3 is CASSRDREYEQYF. CDR3 bases: TGTGCCAGCAGCCGAGACAGGGAATACGAGCAGTACTTC.

Written as DNA, the CDR3 is TGTGCCAGCAGCTTAGACGGGCTAGCGGGGGGCCCCTACGAGCAGTACTTC. Protein: CASSLDGLAGGPYEQYF. The chain uses TRBV7-2 and TRBJ2-7, with 11 nucleotides matching TRBD2. The CDR3 runs to 17 residues. From germline, CDR1 is SGHTA and CDR2 FQGNSA. Trimming at V came to 1 base and at J to 2 bases, leaving 7 bases not matched to a gene.

This chain links TRBV30 with TRBJ2-3; 11 nucleotides match TRBD2. The germline CDR1 and CDR2 sequences are GTSNPN and SVGIG (reference sequence). This CDR3 is built from 15 residues. The junction had 7 bases not matched to a gene; V was cut back by 4 bases and J by 4 bases. The CDR3 loop reads CAWKRLAGWADTQYF. In DNA form, the CDR3 reads TGTGCCTGGAAGCGACTAGCGGGGTGGGCAGATACGCAGTATTTT.

The genes are TRBV19 and TRBJ1-1; no definite D call. The CDR3 is made up of 13 amino acids. The V end was cut by 5 bases, the J end by 0 bases, with 7 bases between. The germline CDR1 and CDR2 sequences are LNHDA and SQIVND (reference sequence). In DNA, the CDR3 is TGTGCCAGTAGTTCCATACTGAACACTGAAGCTTTCTTT. Protein product: CASSSILNTEAFF.

V is TRBV18 and J is TRBJ1-3; tentative D call: TRBD1 (6 bases). Trimming removed 3 bases from V and 0 bases from J, with 9 bases in between. The CDR3 loop spans 15 amino acids. Germline-derived CDR1 and CDR2 are KGHSH and LQKENI. The CDR3 spells CASSPGTLSGNTIYF. DNA for the CDR3: TGTGCCAGCTCACCCGGGACACTCTCTGGAAACACCATATATTTT.

This rearrangement joins TRBV27 to TRBJ2-7; 9 bases fit TRBD1. After removal of 5 bases from V and 4 bases from J, the junction contained 6 bases not matched to a gene. The CDR3 is 14 residues long. Germline V gives CDR1 MNHEY, CDR2 SMNVEV (reference sequence). CDR3 nucleotides: TGTGCCAGCAGTCCTGACAGGGGGGGTTACGAGCAGTACTTC. Translating it yields CASSPDRGGYEQYF.

The V call is TRBV4-1, the J call TRBJ2-1, with D possibly being TRBD1 (6 bases). Looked up from germline, CDR1 is MGHRA and CDR2 is YSYEKL. Trimming took off 3 bases at V and 7 bases at J, with 10 bases between the two ends. The CDR3 loop spans 13 amino acids. CDR3 region: CASSHLDRNEQFF. The CDR3 nucleotides are TGCGCCAGCAGCCACCTTGACAGGAATGAGCAGTTCTTC.

The chain recombines TRBV7-9 with TRBJ2-1; a weak D match, TRBD1 (6 bases). V was trimmed by 1 base and J by 7 bases, leaving 11 bases between them. CDR3 length: 14 residues. CDR1 is SEHNR, CDR2 FQNEAQ, per germline (reference sequence). CDR3 nucleotides: TGTGCCAGCAGCTTAGACAGGGTTGTAAATGAGCAGTTCTTC. Its translation is CASSLDRVVNEQFF.

The chain employs TRBV7-9 and TRBJ2-7; 7 nucleotides agree with TRBD1. The CDR3 consists of 14 residues. Losses at the gene ends were 6 bases for V and 5 bases for J; bases not matched to a gene: 10. From germline, CDR1 is SEHNR and CDR2 FQNEAQ (reference sequence). DNA of the CDR3: TGTGCCAGCAGAGGGGACAGTACTCTAAACGAGCAGTACTTC. Protein product: CASRGDSTLNEQYF. The full variable domain, rest sourced from reference TRBV7-9 and TRBJ2-7, is DTGVSQNPRHKITKRGQNVTFRCDPISEHNRLYWYRQTLGQGPEFLTYFQNEAQLEKSRLLSDRFSAERPKGSFSTLEIQRTEQGDSAMYLCASRGDSTLNEQYFGPGTRLTVT.

This chain links TRBV30 with TRBJ2-3; 10 bases align to TRBD1. The CDR3 sequence is 13 residues long. Germline V lookup: CDR1 GTSNPN, CDR2 SVGIG (reference sequence). The V gene end was trimmed by 7 bases and the J gene end by 7 bases; junction bases not matched to a gene: 8. In nucleotides, the CDR3 is TGTGCCTTTGACAGGGGGCGCGTAAATACGCAGTATTTT. Translated: CAFDRGRVNTQYF. The full variable domain, rest sourced from reference TRBV30 and TRBJ2-3, is SQTIHQWPATLVQPVGSPLSLECTVEGTSNPNLYWYRQAAGRGLQLLFYSVGIGQISSEVPQNLSASRPQDRQFILSSKKLLLSDSGFYLCAFDRGRVNTQYFGPGTRLTVL.

This sequence joins TRBV18 and TRBJ1-3, with a tentative D call TRBD1 (6 bases). CDR3 length equals 14 residues. Germline V gene data show CDR1 as KGHSH and CDR2 as LQKENI. The V end lost 7 bases, the J end lost 7 bases, and 17 bases lay between the germline ends. Here the CDR3 DNA reads TGTGCCAGCTTGAGAGGCGGGACAAGCAACACCATATATTTT. This gives the protein CASLRGGTSNTIYF.

The V call is TRBV5-4, the J call TRBJ2-4; TRBD1 matches at 7 bases. V shed 7 bases, J shed 1 base, and the junction held 17 bases outside the gene matches. Germline assignment: CDR1 SGHNT and CDR2 YYREEE (reference sequence). This CDR3 has 18 residues. For the CDR3, the DNA is TGTGCCAGCCTGGGAGTGGACAGGAGAGTTAGGGCCAAAAACATTCAGTACTTC. Translating it yields CASLGVDRRVRAKNIQYF.

This chain joins TRBV6-1 and TRBJ1-5, with 10 bases that match TRBD1. The CDR3 has 14 residues. The germline V gene has CDR1 MNHNS and CDR2 SASEGT. The ends lost 6 bases at V and 6 bases at J; junction bases unmatched: 5. This chain's CDR3 is CASSHDRGPQPQHF. DNA of the CDR3: TGTGCCAGCAGCCACGACAGGGGGCCTCAGCCCCAGCATTTT.